One and the same sample provided the 3 T cell receptor beta chains below, sequenced in a study of blood T cell repertoires in COVID-19. Clones were read by immunoSEQ multiplex PCR, and TCRdb kept only the in-frame ones, dropping some. Among 90,000 or so clones listed, roughly 70% were seen once. The sequenced sample was peripheral blood. Receptors originate from a woman in her fifties or sixties in a cohort sampled during active or convalescent COVID-19.

The sample holds a few counts of this clone. V and J are TRBV7-9 and TRBJ2-2; 9 bases are shared with TRBD1. V lost 5 bases and J lost 0; bases outside the gene matches: 1. The germline CDR1 and CDR2 sequences are SEHNR and FQNEAQ (reference sequence). The CDR3 covers 15 residues. The CDR3 sequence is CASSRDRANTGELFF. The DNA for the CDR3 is TGTGCCAGCAGCCGGGACAGGGCGAACACCGGGGAGCTGTTTTTT.

This clone was observed a handful of times. The chain has TRBV3-1 (or the pseudogene TRBV3-2) and TRBJ2-5; 7 bases agree with TRBD2. Germline V gene data show CDR1 as LGHDT and CDR2 as YNNKEL (reference sequence). The CDR3 has 18 residues. V shed 1 base, J shed 3 bases, and the junction held 14 bases outside the gene matches. This CDR3 reads CASSQAFSGLGKKETQYF. The CDR3 DNA follows: TGTGCCAGCAGCCAAGCGTTTTCTGGACTAGGGAAAAAAGAGACCCAGTACTTC.

This clone was detected a few times. The chain carries TRBV7-9 and TRBJ1-1, with 7 bases matching TRBD1. The CDR3 covers 13 residues. Germline CDR1 is SEHNR and CDR2 is FQNEAQ (reference sequence). V trimming: 2 bases; J trimming: 4 bases; junction bases outside the gene matches: 1. CDR3 coding DNA: TGTGCCAGCAGCTTATCAGGGGGCACTGAAGCTTTCTTT. Amino acid sequence: CASSLSGGTEAFF.